The 30 T cell receptor beta chains given below trace back to one sample, sequenced in a study of OX40 agonist ivuxolimab in advanced cancers. Sequencing used immunoSEQ multiplex PCR; TCRdb keeps in-frame clones, though not all of them. The data show about 85,000 clones, with about 86% seen just once and approximately 7% held by the top ten. This material consisted of CD4+ or CD8+ T cells sorted from blood, taken in a trial of the OX40 agonist ivuxolimab. The receptors shown here come from an adult with an advanced solid tumor such as melanoma, head and neck, liver or kidney cancer.

This chain uses TRBV5-4 with TRBJ2-1; 10 bases match TRBD2. The V gene's germline CDR1 is SGHNT and CDR2 YYREEE (reference sequence). The V gene end was trimmed by 4 bases and the J gene end by 1 base; junction bases not matched to a gene: 2. This CDR3 region has 15 residues. CDR3 residues: CASSRTSGSYNEQFF. DNA for the CDR3: TGTGCCAGCAGCCGGACTAGCGGTTCCTACAATGAGCAGTTCTTC.

DNA of the CDR3: TGTGCCAGCAGCCCGAGGAGGTCGGACAGGGGGGAAAAACTGTTTTTT. Translated, it gives CASSPRRSDRGEKLFF. The chain links TRBV7-8 to TRBJ1-4, with 10 bases lining up with TRBD1. V gave up 5 bases and J gave up 8 bases; unmatched junction bases: 11. Germline-derived CDR1 and CDR2 are SGHVS and FQNEAQ. The CDR3 spans 16 residues.

V is TRBV21-1 and J is TRBJ1-6; the table's D call of TRBD1 was not tested on the DNA. TRBV21-1 is noted as a pseudogene. This CDR3 region has 12 residues. CDR3 bases: TGTGCCAGCAGCGGTCGACAGGGGCTGCTCCACTTT. Translated, it gives CASSGRQGLLHF.

The CDR3 is CASSLQGGYGYTF. The CDR3 bases are TGTGCCAGCAGCCTACAGGGGGGATATGGCTACACCTTC. The J gene is TRBJ1-2, the V gene TRBV28; 8 nucleotides align to TRBD1. Germline CDR1 and CDR2: MDHEN and SYDVKM. This CDR3 region has 13 residues. The J segment lost 5 bases and the V segment lost 6 bases, leaving 5 bases of the junction unmatched.

The rearrangement joins TRBV6-6 to TRBJ2-5; possibly TRBD2 for D (6 bases). The V gene's germline CDR1 is MNHNY and CDR2 SVGAGI (reference sequence). CDR3 length: 11 amino acids. V lost 2 bases to trimming and J lost 13 bases, with 11 bases between them. The CDR3 coding sequence is TGTGCCAGCAGTTACGGTCCTAGCGCGTACTTC. It codes for CASSYGPSAYF.

The CDR3 DNA reads as TGTGCCAGTAGTTTCGGAGAATATAGCAATCAGCCCCAGCATTTT. Residues: CASSFGEYSNQPQHF. The chain recombines TRBV19 with TRBJ1-5, with D unclear. The germline gives CDR1 LNHDA, CDR2 SQIVND (reference sequence). CDR3 length equals 15 residues. V gave up 5 bases and J gave up 0 bases, with 11 bases separating them.

The chain is built from TRBV4-3 and TRBJ2-3; 7 bases line up with TRBD2. The CDR3 loop spans 20 amino acids. Per the germline V gene, CDR1 is LGHNA and CDR2 is YSLEER. After removal of 2 bases from V and 2 bases from J, the junction contained 19 bases not matched to a gene. As DNA, the CDR3 is TGCGCCAGCAGCCAAAGTTCCCCAACCGGGACTAAGAAGATCACAGATACGCAGTATTTT. Translated: CASSQSSPTGTKKITDTQYF.

This chain links TRBV7-6 with TRBJ2-1, with 15 bases lining up with TRBD2. CDR1 SGHVS and CDR2 FNYEAQ come from the germline V gene. J lost 8 bases, V lost 4 bases, and 9 bases had no gene match. This CDR3 contains 17 residues. The CDR3 nucleotides are TGTGCCAGCAGCTCGTGGACTAGCGGGAGGGCCGGCGATGAGCAGTTCTTC. Its translation is CASSSWTSGRAGDEQFF.

The table lists this clone with a count of one. Other DNA sequences in this specimen translate into the identical CDR3. The J gene is TRBJ2-7, the V gene TRBV28, with 7 bases aligning to TRBD1. Germline assignment: CDR1 MDHEN and CDR2 SYDVKM. V shed 1 base, J shed 1 base, and the junction held 1 base outside the gene matches. This CDR3 is built from 14 residues. The CDR3 protein is CASSLLQGSYEQYF. In DNA, the CDR3 is TGTGCCAGCAGTTTATTACAGGGGTCCTACGAGCAGTACTTC.

The rearrangement uses TRBV5-1 and TRBJ2-3; D gene ambiguous. Germline CDR1 reads SGHRS; CDR2 reads YFSETQ. Trimming cost V 0 bases and J 3 bases, with 11 bases left between them. The CDR3 contains 15 residues. For the CDR3, the DNA is TGCGCCAGCAGCTTGGGCGGAAGGGCGACAGATACGCAGTATTTT. It yields the protein CASSLGGRATDTQYF.

V is TRBV21-1 and J is TRBJ1-2; the D call of TRBD1 is as the table states it, not checked on the DNA. TRBV21-1 is a pseudogene segment. The CDR3 spans 16 residues. CDR3 amino acids: CASSKSGYPRGYGYTF. Here the CDR3 DNA reads TGTGCCAGCAGCAAATCTGGCTACCCAAGGGGTTATGGCTACACCTTC.

V usage is TRBV7-2 and J usage is TRBJ1-1; 9 nucleotides line up with TRBD1. Trimming at V came to 1 base and at J to 5 bases, leaving 5 bases not matched to a gene. This CDR3 has 15 amino acids. Germline loops: CDR1 SGHTA, CDR2 FQGNSA. The CDR3 coding sequence is TGTGCCAGCAGCTTAGAGGGGACAGGGTGGACTGAAGCTTTCTTT. It encodes CASSLEGTGWTEAFF.

The chain has TRBV15 and TRBJ1-5; D unclear. V was trimmed by 1 base and J by 1 base, leaving 5 bases between them. The germline V gene encodes CDR1 LNHNV and CDR2 YYDKDF (reference sequence). This CDR3 spans 14 amino acids. The CDR3 loop is CATSRVSSNQPQHF. The CDR3 DNA follows: TGTGCCACCAGCAGAGTCTCAAGCAATCAGCCCCAGCATTTT.

The table lists this clone with a few counts. The chain employs TRBV28 and TRBJ2-1; tentative D call: TRBD2 (5 bases). The V gene's germline CDR1 is MDHEN and CDR2 SYDVKM. The CDR3 has 14 amino acids. V lost 6 bases, J lost 3 bases, and 12 bases lay in between. The CDR3 here is CASRGSEGYNEQFF. CDR3 bases: TGTGCCAGCAGGGGCTCCGAGGGCTACAATGAGCAGTTCTTC.

As DNA, the CDR3 is TGCGCCAGCAGCTTCTTACTAGCGGGAGGGCCTACCGGGGAGCTGTTTTTT. Translated: CASSFLLAGGPTGELFF. The chain has TRBV5-1 and TRBJ2-2; TRBD2 matches 13 bases. The length of the CDR3 is 17 residues. The V gene's germline CDR1 is SGHRS and CDR2 YFSETQ. The V gene end was trimmed by 2 bases and the J gene end by 5 bases; junction bases not matched to a gene: 6.

The rearrangement uses TRBV28 and TRBJ1-3; tentative D call: TRBD1 (5 bases). The CDR3 contains 12 residues. Trimming cost V 8 bases and J 5 bases, with 10 bases left between them. The germline V gene has CDR1 MDHEN and CDR2 SYDVKM. CDR3 in DNA: TGTGCCAGCTCCAAGGGGAGAAACACCATATATTTT. It specifies CASSKGRNTIYF. Looking up the rest from reference TRBV28 and TRBJ1-3 gives the full variable domain: DVKVTQSSRYLVKRTGEKVFLECVQDMDHENMFWYRQDPGLGLRLIYFSYDVKMKEKGDIPEGYSVSREKKERFSLILESASTNQTSMYLCASSKGRNTIYFGEGSWLTVV.

This chain links TRBV19 with TRBJ1-5; TRBD1 agrees at 8 bases. CDR3 length: 14 residues. Germline trimming cut 5 bases from V and 6 bases from J; bases unmatched to any gene: 6. Germline V gives CDR1 LNHDA, CDR2 SQIVND (reference sequence). CDR3 bases: TGTGCCAGTAGTCTAGGACAGGGAAGTCAGCCCCAGCATTTT. It encodes CASSLGQGSQPQHF.

The chain combines TRBV28 with TRBJ1-5, with 9 bases fitting TRBD1. This CDR3 spans 21 amino acids. Germline CDR1 and CDR2: MDHEN and SYDVKM. V shed 6 bases and J 0 bases; nucleotides not matched to a gene: 21. The CDR3 is CASSLVTSGTGYPISNQPQHF. The CDR3 nucleotides are TGTGCCAGCAGCCTAGTTACTTCCGGGACAGGGTACCCAATTAGCAATCAGCCCCAGCATTTT.

The chain uses TRBV28 and TRBJ2-1, with TRBD2 as a possible D gene (6 bases). The CDR3 is made up of 13 amino acids. Germline loops: CDR1 MDHEN, CDR2 SYDVKM. Trimming removed 2 bases at V and 7 bases at J, with 9 bases between. The CDR3 spells CASSLGGDNEQFF. The CDR3 bases are TGTGCCAGCAGTTTAGGCGGGGATAATGAGCAGTTCTTC.

This chain joins TRBV28 and TRBJ2-7; 8 nucleotides align to TRBD2. Trimming took 5 bases from V and 6 from J; bases not matched to a gene: 9. Germline V gives CDR1 MDHEN, CDR2 SYDVKM. This CDR3 has 14 amino acids. CDR3 in amino acids: CASSPGLAFPEQYF. The CDR3 DNA is TGTGCCAGCAGTCCAGGACTAGCATTCCCCGAGCAGTACTTC.

This rearrangement joins TRBV9 to TRBJ2-7; TRBD2 agrees at 11 bases. Germline V gene data show CDR1 as SGDLS and CDR2 as YYNGEE. Trimming cost V 3 bases and J 4 bases; bases outside gene matches: 6. The CDR3 covers 15 residues. The CDR3 region is CASSASGTSGYEQYF. The CDR3 DNA is TGTGCCAGCAGCGCCTCCGGGACTAGCGGATACGAGCAGTACTTC.

The rearrangement joins TRBV5-3 to TRBJ1-3, with D unresolved. TRBV5-3 belongs to the ORF category, with a function that is uncertain. Trimming removed 1 base at V and 0 bases at J, with 8 bases between. This CDR3 is 15 amino acids long. The DNA of the CDR3 is TGTGCCAGAAGCTTGTGGATCCACTCTGGAAACACCATATATTTT. Amino acid sequence: CARSLWIHSGNTIYF.

The gene calls are TRBV6-9 and TRBJ2-3; D perhaps matches TRBD1 (6 bases). Trimming left V 8 bases short and J 5 bases short, with 14 bases between. Germline V gene data show CDR1 as MNHGY and CDR2 as SVAAGI. The CDR3 has 13 residues. The CDR3 DNA sequence: TGTGCCAGCCCGGGACACATGGGAGATACGCAGTATTTT. This codes for CASPGHMGDTQYF.

The chain is built from TRBV25-1 and TRBJ1-2; D unclear. The CDR3 sequence is 12 residues long. Germline-derived CDR1 and CDR2 are MGHDK and SYGVNS. With 3 bases removed from V and 5 bases from J, the gap between germline ends came to 7 bases. The CDR3 region is CASSDPLYGYTF. The CDR3 nucleotides are TGTGCCAGCAGTGACCCATTGTATGGCTACACCTTC.

This clone was observed once. The chain links TRBV2 to TRBJ2-4, with D perhaps TRBD2 (5 bases). CDR1 and CDR2 from the germline V gene are SNHLY and FYNNEI. This CDR3 is built from 14 residues. V dropped 10 bases and J dropped 3 bases, with 16 bases sitting between them. This CDR3 is CATSRRQIKNIQYF. DNA of the CDR3: TGTGCCACTAGCCGTCGGCAGATCAAAAACATTCAGTACTTC.

This chain uses TRBV7-9 with TRBJ2-3, with D possibly matching TRBD1 (5 bases). CDR1 is SEHNR, CDR2 FQNEAQ, per germline (reference sequence). V was cut by 3 bases and J by 4 bases, with 14 bases left in between. This CDR3 comprises 15 residues. For the CDR3, the DNA is TGTGCCAGCAGCTTGTCAGGCAGGGTATCAGATACGCAGTATTTT. Amino acid sequence: CASSLSGRVSDTQYF.

The chain combines TRBV6-5 with TRBJ1-2; 7 positions match TRBD1. Germline values: CDR1 MNHEY, CDR2 SVGAGI. This CDR3 contains 14 residues. J lost 4 bases, V lost 5 bases, and 7 bases had no gene match. The CDR3 DNA sequence: TGTGCCAGCAGTAACGTCTACAGGGGCTATGGCTACACCTTC. Translation gives CASSNVYRGYGYTF.

This clone appeared once. V gene TRBV6-5 combines with J gene TRBJ2-5; 9 bases agree with TRBD2. The DNA end is a closer match to TRBJ2-7, so the J assignment may be wrong. The length of the CDR3 is 16 residues. Germline CDR1 is MNHEY and CDR2 is SVGAGI. In DNA form, the CDR3 reads TGTGCCAGCAGTTACTCGGCTAGCGGGATCTCCTACGAGCAGTACTTC. Protein: CASSYSASGISYEQYF.

The CDR3 is CASSSSGTARETQYF. Written as DNA, the CDR3 is TGTGCCAGCAGCTCCTCCGGGACAGCGCGAGAGACCCAGTACTTC. This chain joins TRBV7-9 and TRBJ2-5; 7 nucleotides line up with TRBD1. The germline gives CDR1 SEHNR, CDR2 FQNEAQ (reference sequence). This CDR3 contains 15 residues. Losses at the gene ends were 4 bases for V and 4 bases for J; bases not matched to a gene: 9.

V gene TRBV6-6 combines with J gene TRBJ1-6, with 7 bases that match TRBD1. CDR1 and CDR2 from the germline V gene are MNHNY and SVGAGI (reference sequence). V was pared by 4 bases and J by 9 bases, with 12 bases of the junction left unmatched. The CDR3 loop spans 16 amino acids. CDR3: CASSSGLGQEGSPLHF. CDR3 nucleotides: TGTGCCAGCAGTTCCGGGCTCGGACAGGAAGGTTCACCCCTCCACTTT.